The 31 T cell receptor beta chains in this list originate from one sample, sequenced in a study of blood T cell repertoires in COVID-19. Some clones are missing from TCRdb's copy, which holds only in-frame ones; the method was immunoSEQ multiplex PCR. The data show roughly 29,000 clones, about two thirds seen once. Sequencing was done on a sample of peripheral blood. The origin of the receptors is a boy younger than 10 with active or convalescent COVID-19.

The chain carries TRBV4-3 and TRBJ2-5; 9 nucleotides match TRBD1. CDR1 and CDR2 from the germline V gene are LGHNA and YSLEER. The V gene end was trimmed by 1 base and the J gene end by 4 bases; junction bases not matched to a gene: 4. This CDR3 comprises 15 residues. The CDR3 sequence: CASSQGDRDAETQYF. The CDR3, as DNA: TGCGCCAGCAGCCAAGGGGACAGGGATGCAGAGACCCAGTACTTC.

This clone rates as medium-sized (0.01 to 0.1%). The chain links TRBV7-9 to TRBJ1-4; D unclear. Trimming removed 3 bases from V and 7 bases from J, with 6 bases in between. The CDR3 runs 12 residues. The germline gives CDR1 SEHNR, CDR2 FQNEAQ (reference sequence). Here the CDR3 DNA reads TGTGCCAGCAGCTTGGAGTCTGAAAAACTGTTTTTT. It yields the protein CASSLESEKLFF.

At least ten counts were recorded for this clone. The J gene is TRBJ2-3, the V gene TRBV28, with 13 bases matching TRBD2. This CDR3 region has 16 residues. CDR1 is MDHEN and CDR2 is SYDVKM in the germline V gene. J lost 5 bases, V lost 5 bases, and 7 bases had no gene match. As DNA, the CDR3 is TGTGCCAGCAGTGCGCGACTAGCGGGGGGTGTAGATACGCAGTATTTT. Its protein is CASSARLAGGVDTQYF.

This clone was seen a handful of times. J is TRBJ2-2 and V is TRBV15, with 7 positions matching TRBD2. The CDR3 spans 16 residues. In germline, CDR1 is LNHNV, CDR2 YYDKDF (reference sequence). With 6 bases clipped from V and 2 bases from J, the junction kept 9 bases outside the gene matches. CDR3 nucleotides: TGTGCCACCAGGCATCCAGGGAGGGGTAACACCGGGGAGCTGTTTTTT. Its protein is CATRHPGRGNTGELFF. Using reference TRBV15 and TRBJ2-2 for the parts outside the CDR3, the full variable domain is DAMVIQNPRYQVTQFGKPVTLSCSQTLNHNVMYWYQQKSSQAPKLLFHYYDKDFNNEADTPDNFQSRRPNTSFCFLDIRSPGLGDTAMYLCATRHPGRGNTGELFFGEGSRLTVL.

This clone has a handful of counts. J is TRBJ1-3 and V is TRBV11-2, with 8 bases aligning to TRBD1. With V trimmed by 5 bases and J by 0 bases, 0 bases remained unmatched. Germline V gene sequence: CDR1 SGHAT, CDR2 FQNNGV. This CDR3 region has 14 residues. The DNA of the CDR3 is TGTGCCAGCAGCGACAGGGGCTCTGGAAACACCATATATTTT. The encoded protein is CASSDRGSGNTIYF.

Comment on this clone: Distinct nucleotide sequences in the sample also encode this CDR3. CDR3 amino acids: CASGGDSPLHF. CDR3 sequence (DNA): TGTGCCAGCGGGGGGGATTCACCCCTCCACTTT. V is TRBV28 and J is TRBJ1-6; weak D call: TRBD1 (5 bases). V was shortened by 8 bases and J by 8 bases, with 7 bases between the two germline ends. The germline CDR1 and CDR2 sequences are MDHEN and SYDVKM. CDR3 size: 11 residues.

The CDR3 spells CASSFTGESYNSPLHF. The CDR3 nucleotides are TGTGCCAGCAGCTTTACAGGGGAATCCTATAATTCACCCCTCCACTTT. This chain links TRBV5-8 with TRBJ1-6; 7 positions agree with TRBD1. The ends lost 2 bases at V and 1 base at J; junction bases unmatched: 3. The CDR3 totals 16 residues. Germline V gene lookup returns CDR1 SGHTS and CDR2 YDEGEE. The complete variable domain, with remaining parts taken from reference TRBV5-8 and TRBJ1-6, reads EAGVTQSPTHLIKTRGQQATLRCSPISGHTSVYWYQQALGLGLQFLLWYDEGEERNRGNFPPRFSGRQFPNYSSELNVNALELEDSALYLCASSFTGESYNSPLHFGNGTRLTVT.

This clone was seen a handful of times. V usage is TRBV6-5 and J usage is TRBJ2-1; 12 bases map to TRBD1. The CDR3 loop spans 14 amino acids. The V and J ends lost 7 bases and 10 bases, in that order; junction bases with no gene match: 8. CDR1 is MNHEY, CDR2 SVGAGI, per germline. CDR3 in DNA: TGTGCCAGCATTTCGACCGGGACAGGGGGCGAGCAGTTCTTC. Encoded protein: CASISTGTGGEQFF.

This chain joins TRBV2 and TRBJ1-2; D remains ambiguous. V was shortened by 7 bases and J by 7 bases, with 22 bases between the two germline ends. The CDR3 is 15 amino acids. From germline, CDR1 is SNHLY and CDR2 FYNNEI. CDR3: CASTKTAGAVGGYTF. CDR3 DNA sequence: TGTGCCAGCACCAAAACCGCGGGAGCTGTAGGTGGCTACACCTTC.

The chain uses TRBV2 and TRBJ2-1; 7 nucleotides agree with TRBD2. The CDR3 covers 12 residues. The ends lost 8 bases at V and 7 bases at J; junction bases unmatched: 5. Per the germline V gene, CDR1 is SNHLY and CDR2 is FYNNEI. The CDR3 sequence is CASGEGWNEQFF. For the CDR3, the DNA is TGTGCCAGCGGGGAGGGGTGGAATGAGCAGTTCTTC.

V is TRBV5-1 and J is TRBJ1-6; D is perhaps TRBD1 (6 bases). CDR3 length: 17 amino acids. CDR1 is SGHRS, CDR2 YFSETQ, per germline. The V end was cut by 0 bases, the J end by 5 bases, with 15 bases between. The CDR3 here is CASSLVSTGGNNSPLHF. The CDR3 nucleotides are TGCGCCAGCAGCTTGGTATCGACAGGAGGTAATAATTCACCCCTCCACTTT.

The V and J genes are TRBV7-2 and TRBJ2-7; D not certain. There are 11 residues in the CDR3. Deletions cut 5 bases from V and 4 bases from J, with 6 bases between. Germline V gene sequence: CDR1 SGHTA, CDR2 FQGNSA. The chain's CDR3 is CASSLRYEQYF. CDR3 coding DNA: TGTGCCAGCAGCCTCCGGTACGAGCAGTACTTC.

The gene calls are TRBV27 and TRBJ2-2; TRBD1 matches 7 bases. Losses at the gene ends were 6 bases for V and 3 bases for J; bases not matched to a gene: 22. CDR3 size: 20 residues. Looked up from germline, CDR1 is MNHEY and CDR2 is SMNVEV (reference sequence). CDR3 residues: CASSPFDRELVIEDTGELFF. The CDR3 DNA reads TGTGCCAGCAGCCCCTTCGACAGGGAATTGGTAATTGAGGACACCGGGGAGCTGTTTTTT.

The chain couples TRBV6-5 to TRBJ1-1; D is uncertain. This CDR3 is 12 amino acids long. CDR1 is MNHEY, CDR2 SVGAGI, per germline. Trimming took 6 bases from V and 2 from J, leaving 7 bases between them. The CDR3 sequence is CASRAPNTEAFF. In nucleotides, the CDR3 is TGTGCCAGCAGGGCACCTAACACTGAAGCTTTCTTT.

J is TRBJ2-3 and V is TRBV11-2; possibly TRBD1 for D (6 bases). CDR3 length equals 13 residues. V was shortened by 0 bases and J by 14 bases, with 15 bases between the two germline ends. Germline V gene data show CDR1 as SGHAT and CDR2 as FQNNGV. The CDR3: CASSLETGQFGYF. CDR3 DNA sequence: TGTGCCAGCAGCTTAGAGACAGGCCAGTTTGGGTATTTT.

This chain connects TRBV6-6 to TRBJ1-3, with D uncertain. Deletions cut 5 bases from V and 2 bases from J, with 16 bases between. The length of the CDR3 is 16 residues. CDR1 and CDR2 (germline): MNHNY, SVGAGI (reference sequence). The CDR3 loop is CASSPGGKDAGNTIYF. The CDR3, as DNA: TGTGCCAGCAGTCCCGGAGGGAAAGACGCTGGAAACACCATATATTTT.

The CDR3 reads CASSASGGSGNTIYF. As DNA, the CDR3 is TGTGCCAGCAGCGCGTCGGGAGGGTCTGGAAACACCATATATTTT. V is TRBV9 and J is TRBJ1-3, with D unclear. Trimming removed 3 bases at V and 1 base at J, with 11 bases between. CDR3 length equals 15 residues. The V gene's germline CDR1 is SGDLS and CDR2 YYNGEE. Full variable domain (remainder filled in from reference TRBV9 and TRBJ1-3): DSGVTQTPKHLITATGQRVTLRCSPRSGDLSVYWYQQSLDQGLQFLIQYYNGEERAKGNILERFSAQQFPDLHSELNLSSLELGDSALYFCASSASGGSGNTIYFGEGSWLTVV.

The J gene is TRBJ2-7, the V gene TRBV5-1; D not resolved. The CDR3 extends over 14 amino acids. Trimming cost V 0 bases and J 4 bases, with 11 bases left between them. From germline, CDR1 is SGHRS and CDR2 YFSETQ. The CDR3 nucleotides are TGCGCCAGCAGCTTGGCGGTGTCCCCTTACGAGCAGTACTTC. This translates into CASSLAVSPYEQYF. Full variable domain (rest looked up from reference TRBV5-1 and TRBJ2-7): KAGVTQTPRYLIKTRGQQVTLSCSPISGHRSVSWYQQTPGQGLQFLFEYFSETQRNKGNFPGRFSGRQFSNSRSEMNVSTLELGDSALYLCASSLAVSPYEQYFGPGTRLTVT.

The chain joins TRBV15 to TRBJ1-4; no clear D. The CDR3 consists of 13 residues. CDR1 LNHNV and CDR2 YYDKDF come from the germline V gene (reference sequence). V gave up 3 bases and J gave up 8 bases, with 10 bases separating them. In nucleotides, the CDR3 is TGTGCCACCAGCAGGGCAAGTTGGGAAAAACTGTTTTTT. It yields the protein CATSRASWEKLFF.

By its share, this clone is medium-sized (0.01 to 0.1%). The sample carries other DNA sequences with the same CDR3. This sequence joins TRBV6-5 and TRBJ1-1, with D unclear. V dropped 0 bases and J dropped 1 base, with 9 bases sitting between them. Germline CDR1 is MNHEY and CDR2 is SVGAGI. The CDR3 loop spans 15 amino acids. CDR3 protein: CASSYSSTGNTEAFF. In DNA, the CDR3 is TGTGCCAGCAGTTACTCTTCCACGGGGAACACTGAAGCTTTCTTT.

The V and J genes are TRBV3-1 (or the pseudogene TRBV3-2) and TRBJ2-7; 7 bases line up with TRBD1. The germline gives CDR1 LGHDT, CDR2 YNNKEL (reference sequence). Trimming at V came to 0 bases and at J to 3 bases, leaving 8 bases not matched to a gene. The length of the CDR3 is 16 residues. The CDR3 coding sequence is TGTGCCAGCAGCCAAGATTTCGGACAGGTCCACTACGAGCAGTACTTC. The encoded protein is CASSQDFGQVHYEQYF.

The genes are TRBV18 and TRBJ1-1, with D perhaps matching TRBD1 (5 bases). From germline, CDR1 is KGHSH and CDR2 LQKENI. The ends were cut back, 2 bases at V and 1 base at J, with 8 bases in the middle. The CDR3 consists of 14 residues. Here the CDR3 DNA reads TGTGCCAGCTCACCAATACAGGAGAACACTGAAGCTTTCTTT. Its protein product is CASSPIQENTEAFF.

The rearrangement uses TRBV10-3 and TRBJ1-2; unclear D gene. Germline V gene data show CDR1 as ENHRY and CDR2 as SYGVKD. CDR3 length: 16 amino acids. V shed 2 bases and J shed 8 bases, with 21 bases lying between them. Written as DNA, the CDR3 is TGTGCCATCAGTGAGCCGAAAACCGGGAGGCCTTGGGGCTACACCTTC. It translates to CAISEPKTGRPWGYTF.

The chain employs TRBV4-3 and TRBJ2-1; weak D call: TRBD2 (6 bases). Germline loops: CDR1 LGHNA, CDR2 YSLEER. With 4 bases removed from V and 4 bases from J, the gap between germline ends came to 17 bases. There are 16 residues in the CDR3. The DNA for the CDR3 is TGCGCCAGCAGCCCCCAATGGAGTAGCGGTTACAATGAGCAGTTCTTC. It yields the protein CASSPQWSSGYNEQFF.

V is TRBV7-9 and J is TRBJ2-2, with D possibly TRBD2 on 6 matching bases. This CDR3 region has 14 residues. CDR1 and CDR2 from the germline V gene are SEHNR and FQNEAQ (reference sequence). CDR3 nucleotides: TGTGCGAGCCTGGGGGGAACGAACACCGGGGAGCTGTTTTTT. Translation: CASLGGTNTGELFF.

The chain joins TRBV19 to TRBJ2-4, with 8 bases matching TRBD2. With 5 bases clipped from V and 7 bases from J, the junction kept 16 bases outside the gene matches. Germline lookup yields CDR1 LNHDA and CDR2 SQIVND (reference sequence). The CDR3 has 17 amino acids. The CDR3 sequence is CASSSPPAGVVRNIQYF. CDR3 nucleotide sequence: TGTGCCAGTAGTTCCCCTCCAGCGGGAGTCGTTAGGAACATTCAGTACTTC.

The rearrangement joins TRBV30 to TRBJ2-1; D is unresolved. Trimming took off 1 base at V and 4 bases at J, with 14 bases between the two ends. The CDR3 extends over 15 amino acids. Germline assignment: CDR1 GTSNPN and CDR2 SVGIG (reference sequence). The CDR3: CAWSASVPAYNEQFF. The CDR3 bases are TGTGCCTGGAGTGCAAGCGTACCAGCGTACAATGAGCAGTTCTTC.

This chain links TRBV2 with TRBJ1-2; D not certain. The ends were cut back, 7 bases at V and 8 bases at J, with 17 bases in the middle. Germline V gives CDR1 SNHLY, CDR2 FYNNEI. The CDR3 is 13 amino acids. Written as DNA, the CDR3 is TGTGCCAGCACAATAGAGCTTAGAGGCGGCTACACCTTC. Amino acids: CASTIELRGGYTF. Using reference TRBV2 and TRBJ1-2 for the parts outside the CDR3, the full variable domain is EPEVTQTPSHQVTQMGQEVILRCVPISNHLYFYWYRQILGQKVEFLVSFYNNEISEKSEIFDDQFSVERPDGSNFTLKIRSTKLEDSAMYFCASTIELRGGYTFGSGTRLTVV.

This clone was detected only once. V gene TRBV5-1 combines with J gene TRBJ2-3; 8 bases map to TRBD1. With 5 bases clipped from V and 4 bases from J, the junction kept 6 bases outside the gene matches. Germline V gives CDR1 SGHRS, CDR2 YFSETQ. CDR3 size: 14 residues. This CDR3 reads CASSGTGGPDTQYF. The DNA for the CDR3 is TGCGCCAGCAGTGGGACAGGCGGACCAGATACGCAGTATTTT.

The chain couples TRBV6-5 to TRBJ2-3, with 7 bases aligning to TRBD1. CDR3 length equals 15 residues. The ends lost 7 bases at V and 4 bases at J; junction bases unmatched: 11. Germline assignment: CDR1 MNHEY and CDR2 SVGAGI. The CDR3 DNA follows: TGTGCCAGCAACCAACAGGGGAGAGATTCAGATACGCAGTATTTT. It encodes CASNQQGRDSDTQYF.

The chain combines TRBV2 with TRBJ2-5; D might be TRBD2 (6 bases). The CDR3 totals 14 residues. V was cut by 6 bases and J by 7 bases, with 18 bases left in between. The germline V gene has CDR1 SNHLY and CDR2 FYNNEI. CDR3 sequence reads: CASRNDLDYGTQYF. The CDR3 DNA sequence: TGTGCCAGCAGGAACGACCTGGACTACGGGACCCAGTACTTC.